The next 3 T cell receptor beta chains were all read from a single sample in a study of shared clonotypes between healthy human individuals. The assay was immunoSEQ multiplex PCR, and TCRdb's table has in-frame clones only and misses some. The sample includes around 550,000 clones, approximately 95% of them seen just once. In the naive CD8 group, cells lacked CD45RO and were positively selected for CCR7, so terminally differentiated effector memory CD45RA+ cells were left out. The sample consisted of naive CD8+ T cells sorted from blood. Receptors originate from a woman younger than 45 in good health.

The V and J genes are TRBV5-6 and TRBJ2-1, with D perhaps TRBD1 (5 bases). The V end lost 0 bases, the J end lost 11 bases, and 9 bases lay between the germline ends. The CDR3 has 12 residues. Germline values: CDR1 SGHDT, CDR2 YYEEEE. Here the CDR3 reads CASSLAEDKQFF. CDR3 bases: TGTGCCAGCAGCTTGGCCGAGGACAAGCAGTTCTTC. Supplemented by reference TRBV5-6 and TRBJ2-1, the full variable domain reads DAGVTQSPTHLIKTRGQQVTLRCSPKSGHDTVSWYQQALGQGPQFIFQYYEEEERQRGNFPDRFSGHQFPNYSSELNVNALLLGDSALYLCASSLAEDKQFFGPGTRLTVL.

This clone showed up just once. This chain connects TRBV15 to TRBJ2-7; D remains unclear. Germline assignment: CDR1 LNHNV and CDR2 YYDKDF (reference sequence). The germline V and J ends were trimmed by 1 base and 7 bases, with 11 bases remaining between them. This CDR3 region has 13 residues. This chain's CDR3 is CATSRARSKEQYF. The CDR3 DNA reads as TGTGCCACCAGCAGAGCAAGATCTAAGGAGCAGTACTTC.

J is TRBJ1-1 and V is TRBV4-1; D remains unclear. The CDR3 has 13 amino acids. The germline CDR1 and CDR2 sequences are MGHRA and YSYEKL. Between the trimmed V and J ends, which lost 4 bases and 0 bases, there was a span of 6 bases. CDR3 sequence reads: CASSLRVNTEAFF. The CDR3, as DNA: TGCGCCAGCAGCCTTAGGGTGAACACTGAAGCTTTCTTT.